This TCR beta chain was recorded in a study of blood T cell repertoires in COVID-19 (dated by TCRdb to about 2020). Study-wide context: Samples from collaborators originated in the United States, Italy and Spain and spanned both the acute and convalescent phases of COVID-19. The samples were drawn from two sources: the first 160 participants of the ongoing ImmuneRACE study, and 1,254 subjects contributed by 6 global collaborators. The repertoires were released in a freely available public database meant as a resource for research on the immune response to SARS-CoV-2. Subjects who had been exposed to COVID-19, were actively infected with it, or had recovered from it provided the deeply sampled blood TCRbeta repertoires that made up the dataset. The prospective study material was composed of cDNA or gDNA derived from T cells, B-cell-depleted T cells, or PBMCs. A de-identified subject ID, COVID-19 status, age in years and sex were almost always included in the sample metadata. HLA class I and class II types, where available, came from metadata supplied by the sample provider rather than from assay-based typing. On the study overall, not on this receptor specifically: The amount of clinical and demographic metadata varied by source and participant and was provided uncurated.

The germline V end is reduced by 4 bases and the J end by 4 bases; junction bases left unmatched: 1. CDR1 and CDR2 are drawn from the germline V gene: KGHSH, LQKENI. Spanning cysteine to phenylalanine, the CDR3 consists of 13 amino acids. The DNA shown is the 39-base CDR3, in frame from base 1. At one collaborating source in Seattle, patients were enrolled during active infection and were followed longitudinally through the course of disease. Whole blood was collected in K2EDTA tubes by collaborating institutions according to the institutions' own protocols. For TCRbeta analysis, collaborators shipped samples as frozen whole blood, isolated PBMCs, or DNA extracted from either of those sample types. On this clone: No cognate antigen has been identified for it. Base qualities were left out, and no much larger clone turns up one base away. The same CDR3 is also encoded by other DNA sequences in this sample.

TCRbeta CDR3 regions were amplified from genomic DNA by means of the immunoSEQ Assay, a bias-controlled multiplex PCR. The authors processed their data as follows. The number of nucleated cells in each sample was estimated by amplification of reference gene primers within the assay. To quantify the absolute abundance of each unique TCRbeta CDR3 rearrangement, sequence reads were collapsed and filtered. For each sample, productive Simpson clonality was calculated as the square root of Simpson's diversity index across productive rearrangements. TCRdb mirrors the immuneACCESS table, restricted to in-frame sequences. Some clones are absent from its copies; in checked studies, under half trace to an unresolved V gene, and the reason for the others is unknown. The D gene and trimming were derived from the DNA, and the V and J assignments and clone size from that table. The sample yields under 200,000 clones; about 85% were counted once. Roughly 8% of the sample belongs to the ten largest clones.

The sequenced sample consisted of peripheral blood. The source is a woman aged 55 to 70 with COVID-19, enrolled during active disease. The sequence links TRBV18 to TRBJ1-3; TRBD1 fits 7 bases in the junction. The CDR3 protein: CASSRDRGNTIYF. The DNA sequence is given as TGTGCCAGCTCACGGGACAGAGGAAACACCATATATTTT.